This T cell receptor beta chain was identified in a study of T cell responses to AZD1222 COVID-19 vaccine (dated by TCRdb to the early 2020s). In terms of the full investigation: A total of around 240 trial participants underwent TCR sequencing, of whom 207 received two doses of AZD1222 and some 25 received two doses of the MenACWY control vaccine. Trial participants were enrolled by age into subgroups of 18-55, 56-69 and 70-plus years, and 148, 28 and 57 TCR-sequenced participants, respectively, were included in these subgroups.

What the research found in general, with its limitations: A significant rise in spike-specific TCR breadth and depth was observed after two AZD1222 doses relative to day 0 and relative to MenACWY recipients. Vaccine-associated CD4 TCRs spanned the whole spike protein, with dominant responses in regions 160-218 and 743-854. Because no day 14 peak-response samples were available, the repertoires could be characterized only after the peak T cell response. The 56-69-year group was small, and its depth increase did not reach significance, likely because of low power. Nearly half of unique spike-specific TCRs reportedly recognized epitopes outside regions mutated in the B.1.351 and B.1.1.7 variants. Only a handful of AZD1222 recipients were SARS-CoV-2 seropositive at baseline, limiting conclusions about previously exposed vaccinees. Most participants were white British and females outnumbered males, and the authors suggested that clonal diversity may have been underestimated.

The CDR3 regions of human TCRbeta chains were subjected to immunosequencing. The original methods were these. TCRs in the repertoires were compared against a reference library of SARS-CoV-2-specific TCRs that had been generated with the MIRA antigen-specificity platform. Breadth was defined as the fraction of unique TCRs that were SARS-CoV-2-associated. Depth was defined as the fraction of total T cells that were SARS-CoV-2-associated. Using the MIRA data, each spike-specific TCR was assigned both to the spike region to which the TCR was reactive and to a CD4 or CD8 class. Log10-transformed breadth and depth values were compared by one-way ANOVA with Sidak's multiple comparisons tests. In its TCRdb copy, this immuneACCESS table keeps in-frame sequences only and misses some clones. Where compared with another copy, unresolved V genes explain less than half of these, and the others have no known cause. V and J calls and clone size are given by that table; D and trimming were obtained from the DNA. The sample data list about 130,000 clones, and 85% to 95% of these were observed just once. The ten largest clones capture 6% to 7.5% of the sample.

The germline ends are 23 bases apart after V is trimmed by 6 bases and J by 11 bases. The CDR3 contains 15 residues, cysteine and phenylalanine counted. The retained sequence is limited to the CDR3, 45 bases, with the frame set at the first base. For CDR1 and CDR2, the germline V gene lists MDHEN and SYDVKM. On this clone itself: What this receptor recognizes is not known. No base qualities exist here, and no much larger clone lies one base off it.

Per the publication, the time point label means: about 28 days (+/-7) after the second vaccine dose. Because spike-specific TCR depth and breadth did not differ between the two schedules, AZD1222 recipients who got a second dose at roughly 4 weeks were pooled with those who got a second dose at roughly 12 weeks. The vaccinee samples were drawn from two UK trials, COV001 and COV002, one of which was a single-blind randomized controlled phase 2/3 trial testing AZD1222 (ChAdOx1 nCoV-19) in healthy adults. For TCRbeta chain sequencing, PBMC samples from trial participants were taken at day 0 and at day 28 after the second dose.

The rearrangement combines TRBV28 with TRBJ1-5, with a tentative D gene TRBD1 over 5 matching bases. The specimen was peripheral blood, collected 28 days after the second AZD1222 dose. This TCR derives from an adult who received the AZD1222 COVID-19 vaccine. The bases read TGTGCCAGCAGCCGGTCCGCGGGGGGGTCCGGGGCCCAGCATTTT. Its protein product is CASSRSAGGSGAQHF.